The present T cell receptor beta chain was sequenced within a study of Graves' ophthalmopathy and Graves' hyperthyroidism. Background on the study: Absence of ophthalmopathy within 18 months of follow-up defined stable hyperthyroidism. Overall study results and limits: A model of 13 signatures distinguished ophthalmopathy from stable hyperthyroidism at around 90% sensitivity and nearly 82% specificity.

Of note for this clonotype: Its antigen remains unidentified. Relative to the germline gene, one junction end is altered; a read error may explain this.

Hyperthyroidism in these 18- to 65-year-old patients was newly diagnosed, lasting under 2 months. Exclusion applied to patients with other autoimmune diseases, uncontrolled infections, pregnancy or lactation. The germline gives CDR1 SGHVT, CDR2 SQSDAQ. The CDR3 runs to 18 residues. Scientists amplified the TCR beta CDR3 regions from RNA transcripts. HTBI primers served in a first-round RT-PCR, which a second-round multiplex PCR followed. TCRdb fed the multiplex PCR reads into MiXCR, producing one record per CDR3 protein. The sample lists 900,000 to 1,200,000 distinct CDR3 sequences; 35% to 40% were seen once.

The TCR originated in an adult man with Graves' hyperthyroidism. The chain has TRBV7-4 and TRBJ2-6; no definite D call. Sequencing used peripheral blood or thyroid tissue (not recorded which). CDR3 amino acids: CASSQDLVRRAGTNVLTF. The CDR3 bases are TGCGCCAGCAGCCAAGATCTGGTCCGTAGGGCTGGGACCAACGTCCTGACTTTC.